Below, one T cell receptor (beta chain) is given with its context. No antigen is known for it. TCRdb's copy holds only in-frame clones and misses some; the assay was immunoSEQ multiplex PCR. The sample includes some 190,000 clones, roughly 85% seen only once; the top ten take roughly 6%. The data were taken from a study of Ad26.COV2.S vaccination and SARS-CoV-2 variants. This CDR3 has 14 amino acids. Trimming pared 0 bases from V and 4 bases from J, leaving 9 bases between. The germline V gene has CDR1 MNHEY and CDR2 SVGAGI. Notes on the study in general: Spike-specific TCR breadth in vaccine recipients exceeded that seen in placebo recipients. For non-spike TCRs, breadth in vaccine recipients resembled that in placebo recipients. After vaccination, reports described spike-specific CD8+ and CD4+ T cell responses as showing substantial breadth. TCR breadth and depth estimates may have understated total T cell responses.

V usage is TRBV6-5 and J usage is TRBJ1-2; D is unclear. The sequence was obtained from a human donor who had recovered from COVID-19. Sequencing used peripheral blood, obtained after recovery from COVID-19. The CDR3 nucleotides read TGTGCCAGCAGTTACTCGATCGGGTCCTATGGCTACACCTTC. Amino acids: CASSYSIGSYGYTF.